The clone carrying this T cell receptor beta chain has only a few counts. These data come from a study of regulatory T cells in long-lasting Graves disease. Germline V lookup: CDR1 SGHVS, CDR2 FNYEAQ. CDR3 length: 16 amino acids. V lost 1 base, J lost 6 bases, and 8 bases stayed unmatched. Relying on iRepertoire HTBI primers and Arm-PCR of CDR3 regions, the team built TCR beta libraries. TCRdb reprocessed the multiplex PCR reads with MiXCR, giving one entry per CDR3 protein. The table includes 350,000 to 450,000 distinct CDR3 sequences, about an eighth detected once. Time point in this sample: newly diagnosed GD, antithyroid drugs for less than 3 months. Researchers made the TCR library from RNA that was extracted from PBMCs. The same sample was also used in a study of T cells in Graves' hyperthyroidism and ophthalmopathy. That report adds: With the HTBI primer set, the TCR CDR3 went through a first round of RT-PCR. The blood repertoire included most of the expanded thyroid clonotypes above 0.001.

The chain uses TRBV7-6 and TRBJ2-1, with TRBD2 matching 8 bases. This sequence was found in a woman under 30 with Graves disease. The sample was peripheral blood mononuclear cells (PBMCs), taken at new diagnosis, from a patient treated with antithyroid drugs. CDR3 region: CASSLGISGKFNEQFF. The CDR3 DNA sequence: TGTGCCAGCAGCTTAGGGATTAGCGGGAAATTCAATGAGCAGTTCTTC. The complete variable domain, with remaining parts taken from reference TRBV7-6 and TRBJ2-1, reads GAGVSQSPRYKVTKRGQDVALRCDPISGHVSLYWYRQALGQGPEFLTYFNYEAQQDKSGLPNDRFSAERPEGSISTLTIQRTEQRDSAMYRCASSLGISGKFNEQFFGPGTRLTVL.